Presented here are 2 T cell receptor beta chains from one specimen sequenced in a study of blood T cells in healthy people across ages. A J-beta primer mix and a sample-barcoded 5' primer were used in a second PCR of roughly 7 to 12 cycles. TCRdb independently ran MiXCR on the 5' RACE reads; one entry per CDR3 protein. The table shows about 830,000 distinct CDR3 sequences, with under 80% occurring only once. The material sequenced was blood. These receptors were taken from a man aged 30-40 years in good health.

J is TRBJ2-1 and V is TRBV9; tentative D call: TRBD2 (7 bases). Deletions cut 6 bases from V and 5 bases from J, with 12 bases between. CDR1 and CDR2 from the germline V gene are SGDLS and YYNGEE. The CDR3 spans 13 residues. The CDR3 loop is CASKGGNNNEQFF. The CDR3, as DNA: TGTGCCAGCAAGGGGGGGAATAACAATGAGCAGTTCTTC.

Worth noting for this clonotype: A junction end diverges from the germline sequence, so it may reflect a read error. The chain carries TRBV28 and TRBJ2-4; 8 positions match TRBD1. The end of the DNA is better explained by TRBJ2-7, so the J call may be wrong. The CDR3 sequence is 14 residues long. Germline CDR1 reads MDHEN; CDR2 reads SYDVKM. The chain's CDR3 is CTSSHKTGVDEQYF. Here the CDR3 DNA reads TGTACCAGCAGTCACAAGACAGGGGTCGACGAGCAGTACTTC.